This section outlines one TCR beta chain sequence together with its context. As yet, its antigen is unknown. This sample was taken from a study of cytomegalovirus exposure and HLA in healthy donors. Profiled with immunoSEQ multiplex PCR; TCRdb holds only in-frame clones, not every one. Of 200,000 to 250,000 clones listed, approximately 87% are singletons. Study findings and constraints: Diagnosis of cytomegalovirus status made by the classifier reportedly showed high specificity and sensitivity. In vitro assays verified that three CMV-associated chains recognized CMV antigens specifically.

V gave up 5 bases and J gave up 4 bases, with 17 bases separating them. Germline-derived CDR1 and CDR2 are SGHTA and FQGNSA. The CDR3 covers 15 residues. Donors came from a validation cohort of over a hundred subjects, distinct from the first 666-subject cohort. This TCR was sampled from a man in his late teens or twenties in good health and CMV-seronegative. The gene calls are TRBV7-2 and TRBJ1-2; weak D call: TRBD1 (5 bases). Material: PBMCs. The CDR3 is CASSPGPGQVYGYTF. DNA of the CDR3: TGTGCCAGCAGCCCCGGCCCAGGACAAGTCTATGGCTACACCTTC.